This T cell receptor beta chain was recorded in a study of T cell changes during pregnancy in multiple sclerosis. This table comes from immunoSEQ multiplex PCR, and its TCRdb copy is limited to in-frame clones, with some not included. The sample comprises approximately 40,000 clones, around 94% of which are singletons, and about 8% rests with the top ten. Germline V CDR1 and CDR2: SNHLY, FYNNEI. V lost 6 bases, J lost 3 bases, and 9 bases stayed unmatched. The CDR3 consists of 15 residues. The sequence came from a female donor with multiple sclerosis, enrolled in a pregnancy study. The sequences come from CD8+ T cells from peripheral blood mononuclear cells, collected in the third trimester of pregnancy. V usage is TRBV2 and J usage is TRBJ2-3; 7 bases are a match to TRBD2. The CDR3 nucleotides are TGTGCCAGCAGGGGGGGGACGGAGTGGACAGATACGCAGTATTTT. This sequence encodes CASRGGTEWTDTQYF.